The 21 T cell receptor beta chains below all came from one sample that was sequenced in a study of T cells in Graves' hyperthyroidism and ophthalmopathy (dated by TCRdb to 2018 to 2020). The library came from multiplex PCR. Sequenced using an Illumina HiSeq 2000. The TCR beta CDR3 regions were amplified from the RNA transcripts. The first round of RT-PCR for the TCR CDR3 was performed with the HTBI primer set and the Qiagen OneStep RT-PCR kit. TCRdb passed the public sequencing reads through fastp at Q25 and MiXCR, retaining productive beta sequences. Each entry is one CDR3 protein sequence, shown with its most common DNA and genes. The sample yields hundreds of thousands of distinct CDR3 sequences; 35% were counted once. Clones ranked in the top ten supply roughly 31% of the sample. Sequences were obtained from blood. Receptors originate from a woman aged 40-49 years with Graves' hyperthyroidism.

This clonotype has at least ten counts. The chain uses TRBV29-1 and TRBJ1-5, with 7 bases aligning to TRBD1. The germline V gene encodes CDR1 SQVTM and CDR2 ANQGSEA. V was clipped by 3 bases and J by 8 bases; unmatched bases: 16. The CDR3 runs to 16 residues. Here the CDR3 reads CSVDGVRDSPGKPQHF. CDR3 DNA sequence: TGCAGCGTTGACGGCGTCCGGGACAGCCCTGGGAAGCCCCAGCATTTT.

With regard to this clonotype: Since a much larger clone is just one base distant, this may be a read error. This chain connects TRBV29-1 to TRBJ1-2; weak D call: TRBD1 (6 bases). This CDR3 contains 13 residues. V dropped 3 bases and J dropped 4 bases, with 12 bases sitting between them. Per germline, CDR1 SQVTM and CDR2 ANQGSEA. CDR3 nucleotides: TGCAGCGTTGAGAAGGACAGTCTCTATGGCTACACCTTC. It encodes CSVEKDSLYGYTF.

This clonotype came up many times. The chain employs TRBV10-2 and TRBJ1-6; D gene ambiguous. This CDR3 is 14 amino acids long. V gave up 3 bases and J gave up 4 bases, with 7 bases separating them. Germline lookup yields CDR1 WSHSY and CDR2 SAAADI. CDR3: CASSDVGYNSPLHF. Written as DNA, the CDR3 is TGCGCCAGCAGTGACGTAGGATATAATTCACCCCTCCACTTT.

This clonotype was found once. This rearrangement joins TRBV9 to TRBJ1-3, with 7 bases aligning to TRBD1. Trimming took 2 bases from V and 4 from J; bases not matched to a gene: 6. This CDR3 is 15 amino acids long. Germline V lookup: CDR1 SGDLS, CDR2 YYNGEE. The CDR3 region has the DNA TGTGCCAGCAGCGTGGCCGGGACAGTCGGAAACACCATATATTTT. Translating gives CASSVAGTVGNTIYF.

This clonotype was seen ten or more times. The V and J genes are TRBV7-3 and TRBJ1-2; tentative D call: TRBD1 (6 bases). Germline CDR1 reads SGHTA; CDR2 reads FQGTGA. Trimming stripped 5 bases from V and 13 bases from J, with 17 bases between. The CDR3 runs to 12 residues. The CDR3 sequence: CASSPKDSPPTF. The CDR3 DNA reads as TGTGCCAGCAGCCCAAAGGACAGCCCTCCCACCTTC.

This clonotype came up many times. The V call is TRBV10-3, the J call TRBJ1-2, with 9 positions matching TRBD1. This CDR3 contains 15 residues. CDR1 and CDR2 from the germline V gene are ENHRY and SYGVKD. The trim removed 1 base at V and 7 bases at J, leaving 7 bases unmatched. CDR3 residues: CAISELLGTGSGYTF. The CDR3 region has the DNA TGTGCCATCAGTGAGTTGCTCGGGACAGGGTCTGGCTACACCTTC.

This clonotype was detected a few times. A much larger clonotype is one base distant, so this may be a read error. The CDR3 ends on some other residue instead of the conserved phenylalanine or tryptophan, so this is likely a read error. The CDR3 DNA sequence: TGCGCCAGCAGCATGGACAGTCAGCACACTGAAGCTTTCCTT. It translates to CASSMDSQHTEAFL. The chain has TRBV5-1 and TRBJ1-1; perhaps TRBD1 as D (6 bases). CDR3 length: 14 residues. The germline gives CDR1 SGHRS, CDR2 YFSETQ. Trimming took 4 bases from V and 3 from J, leaving 13 bases between them.

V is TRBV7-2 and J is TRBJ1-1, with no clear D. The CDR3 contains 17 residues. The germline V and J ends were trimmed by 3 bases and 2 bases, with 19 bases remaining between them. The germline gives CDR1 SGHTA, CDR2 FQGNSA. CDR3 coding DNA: TGTGCCAGCAGCTTGGCCGCCTACCTCGGGCTTAACACTGAAGCTTTCTTT. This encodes CASSLAAYLGLNTEAFF.

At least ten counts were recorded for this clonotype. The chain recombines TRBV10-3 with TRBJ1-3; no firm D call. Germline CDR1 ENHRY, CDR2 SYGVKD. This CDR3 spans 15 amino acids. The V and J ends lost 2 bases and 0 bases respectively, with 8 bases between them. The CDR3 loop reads CAISEGPLSGNTIYF. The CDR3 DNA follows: TGTGCCATCAGTGAGGGACCGCTCTCTGGAAACACCATATATTTT.

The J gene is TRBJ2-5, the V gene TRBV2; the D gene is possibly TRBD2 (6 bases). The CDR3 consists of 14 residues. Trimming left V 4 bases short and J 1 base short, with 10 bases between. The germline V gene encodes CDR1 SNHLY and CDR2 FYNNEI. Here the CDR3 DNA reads TGTGCCAGCAGTGTTAAGCGGGCCCAAGAGACCCAGTACTTC. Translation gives CASSVKRAQETQYF.

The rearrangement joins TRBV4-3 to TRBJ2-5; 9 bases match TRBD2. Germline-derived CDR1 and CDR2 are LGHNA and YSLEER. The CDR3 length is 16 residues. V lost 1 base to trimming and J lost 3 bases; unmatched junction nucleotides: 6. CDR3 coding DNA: TGCGCCAGCAGCCAAGCTCGGACTAGCGTAAAAGAGACCCAGTACTTC. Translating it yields CASSQARTSVKETQYF.

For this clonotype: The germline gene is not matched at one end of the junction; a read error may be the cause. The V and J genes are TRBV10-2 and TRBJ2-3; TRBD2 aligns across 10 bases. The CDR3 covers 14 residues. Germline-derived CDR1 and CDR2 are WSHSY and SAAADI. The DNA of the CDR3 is TGTGCCAGCGTCCTAGCGGGAGTGACAGATACGCAGTATTTT. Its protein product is CASVLAGVTDTQYF.

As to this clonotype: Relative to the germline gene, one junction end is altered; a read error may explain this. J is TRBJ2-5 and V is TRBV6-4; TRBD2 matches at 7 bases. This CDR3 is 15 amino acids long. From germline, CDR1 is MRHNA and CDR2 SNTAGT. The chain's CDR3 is CVSSAYSGRAETQYF. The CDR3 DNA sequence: TGTGTCAGCAGTGCGTATTCAGGGAGGGCAGAGACCCAGTACTTC.

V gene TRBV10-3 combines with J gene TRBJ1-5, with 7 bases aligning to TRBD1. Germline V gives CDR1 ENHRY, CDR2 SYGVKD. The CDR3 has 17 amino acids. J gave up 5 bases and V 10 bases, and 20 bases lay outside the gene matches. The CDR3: CATNGGAAGDRDQPQHF. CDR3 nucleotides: TGTGCCACCAACGGGGGGGCCGCCGGGGACAGAGATCAGCCCCAGCATTTT.

The CDR3 spells CASQLTPYEQYF. The CDR3 nucleotides read TGTGCCAGCCAGTTAACCCCCTACGAGCAGTACTTC. This sequence joins TRBV6-2 or TRBV6-3 and TRBJ2-7; D unclear. CDR1 is MNHEY, CDR2 SVGEGT, per germline. The CDR3 is made up of 12 amino acids. V was pared by 8 bases and J by 2 bases, with 10 bases between.

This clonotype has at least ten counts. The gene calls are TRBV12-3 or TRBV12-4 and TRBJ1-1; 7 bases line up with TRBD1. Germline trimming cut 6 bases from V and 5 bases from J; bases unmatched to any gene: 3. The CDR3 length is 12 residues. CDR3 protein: CASRSQGTEAFF. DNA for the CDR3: TGTGCCAGCAGGTCACAGGGGACTGAAGCTTTCTTT.

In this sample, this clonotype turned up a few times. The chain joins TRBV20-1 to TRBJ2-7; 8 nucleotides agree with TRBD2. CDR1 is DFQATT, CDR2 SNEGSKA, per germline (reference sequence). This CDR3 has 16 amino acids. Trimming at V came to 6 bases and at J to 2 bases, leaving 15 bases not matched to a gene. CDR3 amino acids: CSAPPSNSGDPYEQYF. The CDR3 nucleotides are TGCAGTGCCCCCCCATCGAATAGCGGGGATCCCTACGAGCAGTACTTC.

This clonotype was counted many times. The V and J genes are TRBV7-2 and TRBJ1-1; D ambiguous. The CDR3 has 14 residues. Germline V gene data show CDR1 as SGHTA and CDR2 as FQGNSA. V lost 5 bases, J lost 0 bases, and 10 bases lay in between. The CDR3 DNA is TGTGCCAGCAGCGCAATGGGATTGAACACTGAAGCTTTCTTT. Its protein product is CASSAMGLNTEAFF. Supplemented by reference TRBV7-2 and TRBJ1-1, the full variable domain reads GAGVSQSPSNKVTEKGKDVELRCDPISGHTALYWYRQSLGQGLEFLIYFQGNSAPDKSGLPSDRFSAERTGGSVSTLTIQRTQQEDSAVYLCASSAMGLNTEAFFGQGTRLTVV.

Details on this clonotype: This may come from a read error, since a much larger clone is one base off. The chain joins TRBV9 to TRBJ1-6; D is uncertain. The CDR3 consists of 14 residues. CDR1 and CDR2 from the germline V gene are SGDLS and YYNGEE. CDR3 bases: TGTGCCAGCAGCGAGGGTTCGCATAATTCACTCCTCCACTTT. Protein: CASSEGSHNSLLHF.

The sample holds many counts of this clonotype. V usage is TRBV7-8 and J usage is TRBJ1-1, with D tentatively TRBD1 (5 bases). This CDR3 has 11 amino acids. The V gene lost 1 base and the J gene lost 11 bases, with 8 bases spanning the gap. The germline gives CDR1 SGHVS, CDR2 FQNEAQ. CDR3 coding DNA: TGTGCCAGCAGCTTAGAAGGGGACGCTTTCTTT. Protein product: CASSLEGDAFF.

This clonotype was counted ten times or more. The CDR3 reads CASSLEASAMEPQHF. CDR3 bases: TGTGCCAGCAGCTTAGAGGCCAGCGCCATGGAGCCCCAGCATTTT. The chain employs TRBV7-8 and TRBJ1-5; D ambiguous. Germline V gene sequence: CDR1 SGHVS, CDR2 FQNEAQ. Trimming left V 1 base short and J 8 bases short, with 15 bases between. There are 15 residues in the CDR3.